This TCR beta chain was observed in a study of shared clonotypes between healthy human individuals. Findings and caveats of the study: Sequencing depth was predicted to influence how clonotypes are shared among donors.

An even split of each subset's genomic DNA across several immunoSEQ plates was performed. The table came from immunoSEQ multiplex PCR; TCRdb's copy has only in-frame clones and leaves some out. The sample carries fewer than 600,000 clones, roughly 78% recorded once. Unsorted material relied on about 100 million PBMCs as the source of genomic DNA. Looked up from germline, CDR1 is GTSNPN and CDR2 is SVGIG (reference sequence). V was shortened by 4 bases and J by 6 bases, with 16 bases between the two germline ends. The CDR3 is 15 residues long. With regard to this clone: The antigen remains undetermined.

The genes are TRBV30 and TRBJ1-6; TRBD1 is a possible D gene (5 bases). Source material: PBMCs. The TCR comes from a woman aged 35 to 49 in good health. Some clones in this sample may be carry-over from other donors' samples. The CDR3 nucleotides are TGTGCCTGGAAGTATCCAGGGCAGAGTAATTCACCCCTCCACTTT. Translated, it gives CAWKYPGQSNSPLHF.